This T cell receptor (beta chain) was identified in a study of blood T cell repertoires in COVID-19. Overall study context: Both acute and convalescent COVID-19 samples were obtained from the United States, Italy and Spain. From T cells, B-cell-depleted T cells, or PBMCs came the material, which was cDNA or gDNA.

As processed by the authors: Nucleated cell number was recorded as an estimate derived from reference gene primer amplification. Here immunoSEQ multiplex PCR was the method, and the copy in TCRdb shows in-frame clones only, minus some. The V and J calls and clone size were taken over from that table, and D and trimming were inferred from the DNA. This table holds roughly 200,000 clones, 75% to 85% found once. Germline V gene sequence: CDR1 MDHEN, CDR2 SYDVKM. V lost 1 base to trimming and J lost 5 bases, with 18 bases between them. This CDR3 is 16 amino acids long. Source material: peripheral blood. This sequence was found in a human donor in a cohort sampled during active COVID-19. The rearrangement links TRBV28 to TRBJ2-7; D possibly corresponds to TRBD1 (6 bases). The CDR3, as DNA: TGTGCCAGCAGTTTATACCTGTCGCAGGGGTTAAACGAGCAGTACTTC. Its protein product is CASSLYLSQGLNEQYF.